This paragraph covers one T cell receptor (beta chain) sequence. Its target is not known. This entry is derived from a study of monozygotic twins with inflammatory bowel disease. The length of the CDR3 is 15 residues. Germline CDR1 and CDR2: MNHNS and SASEGT. Samples each yielded cDNA through eight separate reactions. TCRdb derives one entry per CDR3 protein from the 5' RACE reads, leaving out DNA. The listing records approximately 160,000 distinct CDR3 sequences. The study's findings and limits: Ultimately, a single strong signal or clonotype associated with IBD was not supported. Relative to healthy twins, IBD patients had fewer clonotypes in common with others, a gap that was especially apparent with disease activity.

This chain joins TRBV6-1 and TRBJ1-5; there is no DNA to check the TCRdb D call of TRBD1. Sequencing used blood. The clonotype originates from a human donor with ulcerative colitis or Crohn's disease, or a healthy co-twin of an affected twin (not recorded which). CDR3 protein: CASRKTGQGNQPQHF.